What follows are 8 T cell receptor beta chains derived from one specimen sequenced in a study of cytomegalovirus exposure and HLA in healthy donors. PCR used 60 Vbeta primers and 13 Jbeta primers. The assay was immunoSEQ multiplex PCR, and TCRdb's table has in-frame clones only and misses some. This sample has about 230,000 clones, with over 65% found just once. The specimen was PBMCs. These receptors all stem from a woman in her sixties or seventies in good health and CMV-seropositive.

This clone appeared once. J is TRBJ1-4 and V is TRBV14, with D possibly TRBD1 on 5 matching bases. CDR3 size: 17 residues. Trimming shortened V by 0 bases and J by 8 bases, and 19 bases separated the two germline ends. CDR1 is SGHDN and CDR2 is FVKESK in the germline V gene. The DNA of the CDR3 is TGTGCCAGCAGCCAAGAAATCCCCGGAGGGGACGGCGAAAAACTGTTTTTT. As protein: CASSQEIPGGDGEKLFF.

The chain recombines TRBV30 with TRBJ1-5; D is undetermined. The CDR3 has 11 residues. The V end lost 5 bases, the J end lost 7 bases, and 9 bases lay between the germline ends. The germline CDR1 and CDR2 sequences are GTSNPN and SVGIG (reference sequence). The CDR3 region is CAWGSGQPQHF. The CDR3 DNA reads TGTGCCTGGGGGAGCGGGCAGCCCCAGCATTTT.

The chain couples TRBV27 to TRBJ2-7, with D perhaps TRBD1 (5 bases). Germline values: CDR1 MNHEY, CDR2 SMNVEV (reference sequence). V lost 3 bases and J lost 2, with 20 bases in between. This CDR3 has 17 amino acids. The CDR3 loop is CASSFAGPPYGTYEQYF. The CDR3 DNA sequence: TGTGCCAGCAGTTTTGCAGGGCCACCATACGGTACCTACGAGCAGTACTTC.

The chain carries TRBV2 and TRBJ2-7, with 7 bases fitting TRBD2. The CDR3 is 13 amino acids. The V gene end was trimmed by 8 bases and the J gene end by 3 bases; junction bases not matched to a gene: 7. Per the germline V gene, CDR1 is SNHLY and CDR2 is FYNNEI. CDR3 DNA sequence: TGTGCCAGCCGGCCCCGCGGGGGCTACGAGCAGTACTTC. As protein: CASRPRGGYEQYF.

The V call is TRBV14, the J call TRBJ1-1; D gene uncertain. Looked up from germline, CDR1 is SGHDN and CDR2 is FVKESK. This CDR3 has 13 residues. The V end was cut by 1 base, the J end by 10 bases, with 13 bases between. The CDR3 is CASSQGGSAGAFF. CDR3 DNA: TGTGCCAGCAGCCAAGGGGGTTCGGCGGGAGCTTTCTTT. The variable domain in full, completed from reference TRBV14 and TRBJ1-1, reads EAGVTQFPSHSVIEKGQTVTLRCDPISGHDNLYWYRRVMGKEIKFLLHFVKESKQDESGMPNNRFLAERTGGTYSTLKVQPAELEDSGVYFCASSQGGSAGAFFGQGTRLTVV.

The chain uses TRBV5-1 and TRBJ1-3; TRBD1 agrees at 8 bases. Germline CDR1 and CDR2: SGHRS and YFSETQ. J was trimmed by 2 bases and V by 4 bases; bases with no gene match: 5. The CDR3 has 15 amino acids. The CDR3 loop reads CASSVGTGTGNTIYF. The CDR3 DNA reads TGCGCCAGCAGCGTCGGGACAGGAACTGGAAACACCATATATTTT.

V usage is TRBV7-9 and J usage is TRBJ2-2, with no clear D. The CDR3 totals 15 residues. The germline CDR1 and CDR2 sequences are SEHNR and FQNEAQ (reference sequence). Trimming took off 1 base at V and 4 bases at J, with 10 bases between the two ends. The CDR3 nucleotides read TGTGCCAGCAGCTTAGGCCAGACTGTCACCGGGGAGCTGTTTTTT. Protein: CASSLGQTVTGELFF. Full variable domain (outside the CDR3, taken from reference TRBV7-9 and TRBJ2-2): DTGVSQNPRHKITKRGQNVTFRCDPISEHNRLYWYRQTLGQGPEFLTYFQNEAQLEKSRLLSDRFSAERPKGSFSTLEIQRTEQGDSAMYLCASSLGQTVTGELFFGEGSRLTVL.

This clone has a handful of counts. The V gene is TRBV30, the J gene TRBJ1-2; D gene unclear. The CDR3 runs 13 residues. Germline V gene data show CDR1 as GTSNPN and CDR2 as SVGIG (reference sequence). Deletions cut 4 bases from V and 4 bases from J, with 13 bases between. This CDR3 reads CAWTRRGTYGYTF. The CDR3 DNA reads TGTGCCTGGACGCGCCGGGGTACCTATGGCTACACCTTC. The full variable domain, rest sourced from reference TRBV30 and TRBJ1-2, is SQTIHQWPATLVQPVGSPLSLECTVEGTSNPNLYWYRQAAGRGLQLLFYSVGIGQISSEVPQNLSASRPQDRQFILSSKKLLLSDSGFYLCAWTRRGTYGYTFGSGTRLTVV.